This entry describes one T cell receptor (beta chain). Its target antigen remains unknown. Base qualities are not at hand, and no much larger clone is one base apart. TCRbeta CDR3 regions were amplified from genomic DNA by means of the immunoSEQ Assay, a bias-controlled multiplex PCR. Under the source paper's analysis protocol: Nucleated cell counts per sample were estimated from amplification of reference gene primers within the assay. Sequence reads were collapsed and filtered to measure the absolute abundance of every unique TCRbeta CDR3 rearrangement. Productive Simpson clonality was computed per sample as the square root of Simpson's diversity index over productive rearrangements. Sourced from immuneACCESS, this table was stored by TCRdb with only in-frame sequences that have V and J called. A share of the clones is absent; for the studies checked, an unresolved V gene accounts for under half, and the remainder has no known explanation. The V and J calls and the clone size are those of that table, but D and trimming were determined from the DNA. The sample table records over 400,000 clones; approximately 85% of these occur just once. Roughly 3.1% of the sample goes to the ten largest clones.

This sample was taken from a study of blood T cell repertoires in COVID-19 (TCRdb year 2020). For context, the study as a whole: Collaborator samples came from the United States, Italy and Spain and covered acute and convalescent phases of COVID-19. Sample metadata almost always included a de-identified subject ID, COVID-19 status, age in years and sex. A freely available public database, intended as a resource for researchers studying the immune response to SARS-CoV-2, is where the repertoires were released. Subjects who had been exposed to COVID-19, were actively infected with it, or had recovered from it provided the deeply sampled blood TCRbeta repertoires that made up the dataset. The prospective study material was composed of cDNA or gDNA derived from T cells, B-cell-depleted T cells, or PBMCs. Samples were obtained from the ongoing ImmuneRACE study (first 160 participants) and from some 1,300 subjects provided by 6 global collaborators. Where HLA class I and class II types were available, the types were taken from metadata supplied by the sample provider, not from assay-based typing. The study at large found these results: Clinical and demographic metadata were provided uncurated, with the amount varying by source and participant.

V is reduced by 3 bases and J by 0 bases, leaving a spacing of 8 bases between them. From its cysteine to its phenylalanine, the CDR3 spans 14 amino acids. Only the CDR3 DNA is retained, 42 bases long and in frame from the first base. Sequences SGHKS (CDR1) and YYEKEE (CDR2) are obtained from the germline V gene (reference sequence). Collaborating institutions collected whole blood in K2EDTA tubes following their own protocols. For TCRbeta analysis, collaborators shipped samples as frozen whole blood, isolated PBMCs, or DNA extracted from either of those sample types. The TCR sequence derives from a human donor in a cohort sampled during active COVID-19. Sequenced sample: peripheral blood. The chain was built from TRBV5-5 and TRBJ2-3; the D gene remains uncertain. In nucleotide form, the sequence is TGTGCCAGCAGCTCCAGACAAAGCACAGATACGCAGTATTTT. This codes for CASSSRQSTDTQYF.